This passage covers 18 T cell receptor beta chains from one sample sequenced in a study of control samples from healthy donors and cancer patients. The data were produced by immunoSEQ multiplex PCR, yet TCRdb's version contains in-frame clones alone and is incomplete. There are about 120,000 clones in the sample; 87% occur only once, and over 10% lies in the top ten. Sequenced: blood. All receptors derive from a man in his thirties or forties in good health.

The DNA for the CDR3 is TGTGCCAGCAGCTTGGGTGGGGTTTCACCCCTCCACTTT. Translated, it gives CASSLGGVSPLHF. The rearrangement links TRBV5-8 to TRBJ1-6; D remains ambiguous. Germline CDR1 is SGHTS and CDR2 is YDEGEE. There are 13 residues in the CDR3. The ends were cut back, 0 bases at V and 9 bases at J, with 7 bases in the middle.

This chain uses TRBV18 with TRBJ1-3; D is ambiguous. The CDR3 totals 14 residues. Trimming removed 3 bases at V and 1 base at J, with 7 bases between. CDR1 KGHSH and CDR2 LQKENI come from the germline V gene. The chain's CDR3 is CASSPRESGNTIYF. CDR3 in DNA: TGTGCCAGCTCACCTCGAGAGTCTGGAAACACCATATATTTT.

This clone has only a few counts. This rearrangement joins TRBV5-1 to TRBJ1-1; 7 bases line up with TRBD1. Germline lookup yields CDR1 SGHRS and CDR2 YFSETQ. Trimming removed 6 bases from V and 4 bases from J; junction bases left unmatched: 9. This CDR3 has 14 amino acids. The CDR3: CASTVQGGLTEAFF. Here the CDR3 DNA reads TGCGCCAGCACCGTTCAGGGGGGGCTCACTGAAGCTTTCTTT.

The chain couples TRBV10-3 to TRBJ2-2; D remains ambiguous. Per the germline V gene, CDR1 is ENHRY and CDR2 is SYGVKD. CDR3 length: 15 residues. The V end lost 0 bases, the J end lost 5 bases, and 10 bases lay between the germline ends. CDR3 protein: CAISESSVVTGELFF. In DNA form, the CDR3 reads TGTGCCATCAGTGAGTCGTCTGTGGTGACCGGGGAGCTGTTTTTT.

This rearrangement joins TRBV30 to TRBJ2-5, with D possibly matching TRBD2 (5 bases). The CDR3 totals 15 residues. V shed 5 bases and J shed 5 bases, with 21 bases lying between them. The germline CDR1 and CDR2 sequences are GTSNPN and SVGIG (reference sequence). CDR3 nucleotide sequence: TGTGCCTGGGAGGTTGGAGGCCTCTTCGGGGAGACCCAGTACTTC. The encoded protein is CAWEVGGLFGETQYF.

The chain joins TRBV18 to TRBJ2-3; D is tentatively TRBD1 or TRBD2 (6 bases each). Germline lookup yields CDR1 KGHSH and CDR2 LQKENI. Trimming took 8 bases from V and 4 from J, leaving 13 bases between them. The CDR3 totals 13 residues. In DNA, the CDR3 is TGTGCCAGCGCAAGAGGGGGGTCAGATACGCAGTATTTT. It is translated as CASARGGSDTQYF.

This clone was picked up a small number of times. The chain carries TRBV9 and TRBJ1-1; D uncertain. The V end was cut by 4 bases, the J end by 7 bases, with 14 bases between. Germline V CDR1 and CDR2: SGDLS, YYNGEE. The CDR3 sequence is 13 residues long. The CDR3 loop reads CASSTGPFLEAFF. CDR3 in DNA: TGTGCCAGCAGCACCGGGCCTTTTCTTGAAGCTTTCTTT.

The gene calls are TRBV29-1 and TRBJ2-1, with D uncertain. The CDR3 is 12 amino acids. V gave up 1 base and J gave up 7 bases, with 8 bases separating them. CDR1 and CDR2 (germline): SQVTM, ANQGSEA. The CDR3 loop is CSVEGWANEQFF. CDR3 coding DNA: TGCAGCGTTGAAGGGTGGGCGAATGAGCAGTTCTTC.

This clone was detected once. The chain couples TRBV14 to TRBJ1-6; perhaps TRBD1 as D (6 bases). There are 14 residues in the CDR3. V lost 1 base and J lost 9, with 10 bases in between. CDR1 and CDR2 from the germline V gene are SGHDN and FVKESK. CDR3 sequence: CASSQAGEGSPLHF. CDR3 DNA sequence: TGTGCCAGCAGCCAAGCAGGGGAGGGTTCACCCCTCCACTTT.

The chain uses TRBV18 and TRBJ1-5; 7 nucleotides agree with TRBD1. The CDR3 length is 14 residues. Germline V gene sequence: CDR1 KGHSH, CDR2 LQKENI. V trimming: 4 bases; J trimming: 4 bases; junction bases outside the gene matches: 4. CDR3 protein: CASSRLQGNQPQHF. The CDR3 region has the DNA TGTGCCAGCTCACGTTTACAGGGGAATCAGCCCCAGCATTTT.

The J gene is TRBJ1-1, the V gene TRBV15; TRBD1 is a possible D gene (5 bases). Germline values: CDR1 LNHNV, CDR2 YYDKDF (reference sequence). V lost 6 bases and J 0 bases, leaving 8 bases between the germline ends. CDR3 length: 13 residues. CDR3 residues: CATRIGVNTEAFF. CDR3 sequence (DNA): TGTGCCACCAGGATAGGGGTGAACACTGAAGCTTTCTTT. Full variable domain (outside the CDR3, taken from reference TRBV15 and TRBJ1-1): DAMVIQNPRYQVTQFGKPVTLSCSQTLNHNVMYWYQQKSSQAPKLLFHYYDKDFNNEADTPDNFQSRRPNTSFCFLDIRSPGLGDTAMYLCATRIGVNTEAFFGQGTRLTVV.

The chain uses TRBV6-5 and TRBJ1-2; D not certain. Germline CDR1 MNHEY, CDR2 SVGAGI. The CDR3 totals 12 residues. V lost 6 bases and J 3 bases, leaving 8 bases between the germline ends. DNA of the CDR3: TGTGCCAGCAGCCAGACCTACTATGGCTACACCTTC. Protein product: CASSQTYYGYTF.

The genes are TRBV7-9 and TRBJ1-3; no reliable D call. CDR1 is SEHNR, CDR2 FQNEAQ, per germline (reference sequence). With 1 base removed from V and 2 bases from J, the gap between germline ends came to 6 bases. CDR3 length: 14 residues. The CDR3 region is CASSLGTTGNTIYF. CDR3 nucleotide sequence: TGTGCCAGCAGCTTAGGCACAACTGGAAACACCATATATTTT.

The V and J genes are TRBV11-2 and TRBJ1-5, with D unclear. The CDR3 has 14 residues. Trimming removed 1 base from V and 5 bases from J, with 9 bases in between. Germline V lookup: CDR1 SGHAT, CDR2 FQNNGV. In DNA form, the CDR3 reads TGTGCCAGCAGCTTAGGAATAGGGCATCAGCCCCAGCATTTT. Protein sequence: CASSLGIGHQPQHF.

Worth noting for this clone: Different DNA sequences within this sample yield the same CDR3. The chain's CDR3 is CASSLGSNQPQHF. CDR3 in DNA: TGTGCCAGCAGTTTAGGTAGCAATCAGCCCCAGCATTTT. The chain combines TRBV12-3 or TRBV12-4 with TRBJ1-5; no firm D call. V lost 1 base and J lost 0, with 1 base in between. This CDR3 contains 13 residues.

The rearrangement joins TRBV19 to TRBJ1-3; the D is unclear. CDR1 and CDR2 from the germline V gene are LNHDA and SQIVND (reference sequence). V was cut by 8 bases and J by 0 bases, with 11 bases left in between. CDR3 length equals 14 residues. CDR3 sequence reads: CASSNGDSGNTIYF. The CDR3 nucleotides are TGTGCCAGTTCTAACGGTGACTCTGGAAACACCATATATTTT.

This sequence joins TRBV5-1 and TRBJ1-4; D is undetermined. This CDR3 has 15 residues. V lost 3 bases and J 1 base, leaving 10 bases between the germline ends. Germline V gives CDR1 SGHRS, CDR2 YFSETQ. The CDR3 here is CASSSETGTNEKLFF. The CDR3 DNA follows: TGCGCCAGCAGCTCCGAGACGGGAACTAATGAAAAACTGTTTTTT.

J is TRBJ2-5 and V is TRBV7-7; 9 bases are shared with TRBD1. The germline V gene encodes CDR1 SSHAT and CDR2 FNYEAQ (reference sequence). V dropped 5 bases and J dropped 5; count of bases not matched to a gene: 9. The CDR3 has 15 residues. DNA of the CDR3: TGTGCCAGCAGCCCTAACAGGGGGCGCGAGGAGACCCAGTACTTC. Protein product: CASSPNRGREETQYF.